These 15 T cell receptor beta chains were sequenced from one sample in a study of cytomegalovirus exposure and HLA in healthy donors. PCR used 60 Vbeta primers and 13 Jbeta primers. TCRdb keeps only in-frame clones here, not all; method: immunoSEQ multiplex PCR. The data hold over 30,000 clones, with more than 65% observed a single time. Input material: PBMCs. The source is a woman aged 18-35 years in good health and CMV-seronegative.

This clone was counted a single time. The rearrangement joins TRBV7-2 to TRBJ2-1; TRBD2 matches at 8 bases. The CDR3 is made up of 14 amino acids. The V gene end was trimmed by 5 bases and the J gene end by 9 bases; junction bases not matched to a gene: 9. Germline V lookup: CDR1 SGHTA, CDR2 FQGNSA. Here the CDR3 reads CASSPPGLEVEQFF. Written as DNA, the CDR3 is TGTGCCAGCAGCCCGCCGGGACTAGAGGTTGAGCAGTTCTTC.

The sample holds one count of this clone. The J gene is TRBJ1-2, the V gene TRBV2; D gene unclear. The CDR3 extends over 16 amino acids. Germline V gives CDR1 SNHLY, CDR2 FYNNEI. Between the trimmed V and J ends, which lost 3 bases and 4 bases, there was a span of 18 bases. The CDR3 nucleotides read TGTGCCAGCAGTGATACTTGGCGGCAGCACGTCTATGGCTACACCTTC. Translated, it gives CASSDTWRQHVYGYTF.

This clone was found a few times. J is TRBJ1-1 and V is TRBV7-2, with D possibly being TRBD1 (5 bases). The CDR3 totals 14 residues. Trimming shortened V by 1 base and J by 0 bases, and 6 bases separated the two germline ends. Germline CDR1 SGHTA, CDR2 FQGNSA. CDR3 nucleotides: TGTGCCAGCAGCTTAGGACAGATGAACACTGAAGCTTTCTTT. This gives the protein CASSLGQMNTEAFF.

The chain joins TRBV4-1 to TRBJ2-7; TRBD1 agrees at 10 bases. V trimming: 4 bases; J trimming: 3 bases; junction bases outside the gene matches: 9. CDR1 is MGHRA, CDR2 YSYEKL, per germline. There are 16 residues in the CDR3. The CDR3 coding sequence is TGCGCCAGCAGCCTGTTCGTTGGACAGGGGGGCTACGAGCAGTACTTC. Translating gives CASSLFVGQGGYEQYF.

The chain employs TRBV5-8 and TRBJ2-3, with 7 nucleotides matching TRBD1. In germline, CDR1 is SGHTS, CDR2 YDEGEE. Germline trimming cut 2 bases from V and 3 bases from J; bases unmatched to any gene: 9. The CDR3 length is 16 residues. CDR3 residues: CASSLGGGQGTDTQYF. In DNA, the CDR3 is TGTGCCAGCAGCTTAGGGGGCGGCCAGGGGACAGATACGCAGTATTTT.

DNA for the CDR3: TGTGCCAGCAGCTTAGTACTCCAGGGATGGTATGGCTACACCTTC. Translated, it gives CASSLVLQGWYGYTF. V is TRBV7-9 and J is TRBJ1-2, with D maybe TRBD1 (5 bases). The germline V gene encodes CDR1 SEHNR and CDR2 FQNEAQ (reference sequence). V shed 1 base and J shed 5 bases, with 14 bases lying between them. This CDR3 comprises 15 residues.

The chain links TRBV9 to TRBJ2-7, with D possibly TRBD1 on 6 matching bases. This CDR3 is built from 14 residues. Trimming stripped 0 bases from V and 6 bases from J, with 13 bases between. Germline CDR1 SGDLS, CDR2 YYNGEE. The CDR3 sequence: CASSVGQGSREQYF. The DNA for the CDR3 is TGTGCCAGCAGCGTAGGTCAGGGGAGTCGCGAGCAGTACTTC.

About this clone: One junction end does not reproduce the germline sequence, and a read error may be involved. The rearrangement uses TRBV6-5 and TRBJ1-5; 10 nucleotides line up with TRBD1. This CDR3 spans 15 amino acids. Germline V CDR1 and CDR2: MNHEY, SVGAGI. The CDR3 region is CASSYSGTGAQPQNF. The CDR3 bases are TGTGCCAGCAGTTACTCCGGGACAGGGGCTCAGCCCCAGAATTTT.

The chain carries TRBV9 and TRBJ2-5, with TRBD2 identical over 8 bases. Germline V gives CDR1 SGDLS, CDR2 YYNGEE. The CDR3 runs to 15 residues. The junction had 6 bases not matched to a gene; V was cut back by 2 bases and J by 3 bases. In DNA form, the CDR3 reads TGTGCCAGCAGCGTCAACCCAGCGGGAGAAGAGACCCAGTACTTC. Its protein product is CASSVNPAGEETQYF.

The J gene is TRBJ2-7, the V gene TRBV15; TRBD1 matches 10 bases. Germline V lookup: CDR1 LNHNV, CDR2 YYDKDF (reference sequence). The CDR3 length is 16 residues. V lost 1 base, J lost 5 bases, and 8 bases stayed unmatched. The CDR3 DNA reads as TGTGCCACCAGCAGAGGAGGGGGTGGGACAGGGGACGAGCAGTACTTC. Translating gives CATSRGGGGTGDEQYF.

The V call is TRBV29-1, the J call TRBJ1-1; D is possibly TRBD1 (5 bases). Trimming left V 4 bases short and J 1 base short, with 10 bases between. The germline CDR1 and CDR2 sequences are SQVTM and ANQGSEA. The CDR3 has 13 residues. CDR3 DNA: TGCAGCGTTGTCCGAGACAGGAACACTGAAGCTTTCTTT. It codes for CSVVRDRNTEAFF.

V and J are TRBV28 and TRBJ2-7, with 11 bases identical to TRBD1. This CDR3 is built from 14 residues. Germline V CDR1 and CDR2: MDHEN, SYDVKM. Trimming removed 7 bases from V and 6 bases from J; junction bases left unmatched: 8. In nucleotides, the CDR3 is TGTGCCAGCAAACCGGGACAGGGGGGTAGCGAGCAGTACTTC. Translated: CASKPGQGGSEQYF.

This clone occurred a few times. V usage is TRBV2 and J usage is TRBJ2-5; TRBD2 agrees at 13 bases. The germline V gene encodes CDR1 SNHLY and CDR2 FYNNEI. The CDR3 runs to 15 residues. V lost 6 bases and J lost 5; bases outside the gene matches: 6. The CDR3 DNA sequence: TGTGCCAGCAGGGCGGGACTAGCGGGGATGGAGACCCAGTACTTC. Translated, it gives CASRAGLAGMETQYF.

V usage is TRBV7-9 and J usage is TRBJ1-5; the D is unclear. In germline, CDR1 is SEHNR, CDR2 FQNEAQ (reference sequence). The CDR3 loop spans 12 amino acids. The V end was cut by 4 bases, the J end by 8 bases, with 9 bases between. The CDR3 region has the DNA TGTGCCAGCAGCTCCTTTTTAGAGCCCCAGCATTTT. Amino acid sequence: CASSSFLEPQHF. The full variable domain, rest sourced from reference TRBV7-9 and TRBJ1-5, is DTGVSQNPRHKITKRGQNVTFRCDPISEHNRLYWYRQTLGQGPEFLTYFQNEAQLEKSRLLSDRFSAERPKGSFSTLEIQRTEQGDSAMYLCASSSFLEPQHFGDGTRLSIL.

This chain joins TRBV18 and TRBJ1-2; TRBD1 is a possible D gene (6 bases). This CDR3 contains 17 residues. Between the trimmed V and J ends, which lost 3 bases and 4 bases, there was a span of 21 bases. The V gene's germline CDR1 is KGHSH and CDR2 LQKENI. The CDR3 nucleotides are TGTGCCAGCTCACCCGGGGGGGCGCACCGTGGGGTCTATGGCTACACCTTC. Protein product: CASSPGGAHRGVYGYTF. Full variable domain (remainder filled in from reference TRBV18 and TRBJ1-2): NAGVMQNPRHLVRRRGQEARLRCSPMKGHSHVYWYRQLPEEGLKFMVYLQKENIIDESGMPKERFSAEFPKEGPSILRIQQVVRGDSAAYFCASSPGGAHRGVYGYTFGSGTRLTVV.